This passage covers 27 T cell receptor beta chains from one sample sequenced in a study of shared clonotypes between healthy human individuals. The protocol was immunoSEQ multiplex PCR, while the TCRdb copy is restricted to in-frame clones and leaves out a portion. The sample includes about 1 million clones, about 75% of them seen just once. The sample taken for sequencing was memory CD4+ T cells sorted from blood. As for subset: CD45RA-negative fraction. Every receptor here comes from a man younger than 35 in good health.

J is TRBJ2-7 and V is TRBV6-1, with D uncertain. This CDR3 region has 14 residues. Germline V gene lookup returns CDR1 MNHNS and CDR2 SASEGT. Between the trimmed V and J ends, which lost 10 bases and 0 bases, there was a span of 16 bases. The CDR3 protein is CATSTSFSSYEQYF. The CDR3 DNA reads TGTGCCACCTCGACTTCTTTTAGCTCCTACGAGCAGTACTTC.

The chain joins TRBV19 to TRBJ1-5, with TRBD1 as a possible D gene (5 bases). CDR1 and CDR2 (germline): LNHDA, SQIVND (reference sequence). The CDR3 sequence is 15 residues long. V dropped 5 bases and J dropped 3 bases, with 14 bases sitting between them. The CDR3 spells CASSETSGINQPQHF. In DNA, the CDR3 is TGTGCCAGTAGTGAGACCTCAGGGATCAATCAGCCCCAGCATTTT.

The chain employs TRBV27 and TRBJ2-7; TRBD1 matches 8 bases. The J segment lost 4 bases and the V segment lost 6 bases, leaving 8 bases of the junction unmatched. Germline V gives CDR1 MNHEY, CDR2 SMNVEV (reference sequence). The CDR3 consists of 14 residues. CDR3 nucleotides: TGTGCCAGCAGCCTCGACAGGGGCCAGTACGAGCAGTACTTC. Its protein product is CASSLDRGQYEQYF.

The J gene is TRBJ1-1, the V gene TRBV7-9, with D hard to call. Germline V gene sequence: CDR1 SEHNR, CDR2 FQNEAQ (reference sequence). This CDR3 contains 13 residues. Trimming took off 7 bases at V and 5 bases at J, with 14 bases between the two ends. This chain's CDR3 is CASTNRLGTEAFF. CDR3 sequence (DNA): TGTGCCAGCACGAACCGTCTGGGAACTGAAGCTTTCTTT.

This clone was observed a single time. J is TRBJ2-7 and V is TRBV30; D possibly corresponds to TRBD1 (6 bases). V shed 2 bases and J shed 3 bases, with 17 bases lying between them. Germline V lookup: CDR1 GTSNPN, CDR2 SVGIG (reference sequence). The CDR3 consists of 15 residues. CDR3 in DNA: TGTGCCTGGAGTCGCTCCGTGACAGGACTCTACGAGCAGTACTTC. Protein: CAWSRSVTGLYEQYF.

V gene TRBV18 combines with J gene TRBJ2-1; 8 bases are shared with TRBD2. The V and J ends lost 1 base and 8 bases, in that order; junction bases with no gene match: 7. Germline loops: CDR1 KGHSH, CDR2 LQKENI. This CDR3 has 15 residues. Here the CDR3 DNA reads TGTGCCAGCTCACCACGGAGTCTAGCGGGCGATGAGCAGTTCTTC. It encodes CASSPRSLAGDEQFF.

The sample holds a few counts of this clone. V is TRBV7-9 and J is TRBJ1-4, with 12 bases fitting TRBD1. V dropped 2 bases and J dropped 5; count of bases not matched to a gene: 3. The CDR3 has 16 residues. Germline values: CDR1 SEHNR, CDR2 FQNEAQ (reference sequence). Here the CDR3 reads CASSLLGTGGNEKLFF. The CDR3 region has the DNA TGTGCCAGCAGCTTATTGGGGACAGGGGGCAATGAAAAACTGTTTTTT.

The table lists this clone with a few counts. V is TRBV5-1 and J is TRBJ1-1; D ambiguous. Between the trimmed V and J ends, which lost 3 bases and 1 base, there was a span of 7 bases. The length of the CDR3 is 13 residues. Germline V CDR1 and CDR2: SGHRS, YFSETQ. CDR3 sequence reads: CASSSTENTEAFF. In DNA, the CDR3 is TGCGCCAGCAGCTCGACGGAGAACACTGAAGCTTTCTTT.

The chain uses TRBV27 and TRBJ1-6; D is unresolved. Between the trimmed V and J ends, which lost 3 bases and 3 bases, there was a span of 6 bases. The CDR3 contains 14 residues. The germline CDR1 and CDR2 sequences are MNHEY and SMNVEV (reference sequence). The CDR3 is CASSFRSYNSPLHF. In nucleotides, the CDR3 is TGTGCCAGCAGTTTTAGGAGCTATAATTCACCCCTCCACTTT.

The chain carries TRBV21-1 and TRBJ2-7; the DNA was not used to check the table's D call, TRBD1. TRBV21-1 is a pseudogene locus. The CDR3 spans 16 residues. CDR3 sequence: CASSLRYTGSSYEQYF. The CDR3 region has the DNA TGTGCCAGCAGCCTCCGATATACAGGGTCCTCCTACGAGCAGTACTTC.

The chain has TRBV29-1 and TRBJ1-1; D not resolved. Per germline, CDR1 SQVTM and CDR2 ANQGSEA. The CDR3 runs 13 residues. V was cut by 4 bases and J by 3 bases, with 12 bases left in between. The CDR3 nucleotides are TGCAGCGTTGCCATGTCGGCTCACACTGAAGCTTTCTTT. Amino acids: CSVAMSAHTEAFF.

CDR3 DNA sequence: TGTGCCAGCAGACGGGAGGGCCCTGGGGCCAACGTCCTGACTTTC. It yields the protein CASRREGPGANVLTF. The chain carries TRBV6-1 and TRBJ2-6, with 8 positions matching TRBD2. V was pared by 6 bases and J by 2 bases, with 3 bases of the junction left unmatched. The CDR3 is 15 residues long. Germline V gene sequence: CDR1 MNHNS, CDR2 SASEGT.

The table lists this clone with a few counts. CDR3 residues: CASSPRPTQGTQYF. The DNA for the CDR3 is TGTGCCAGCAGCCCCCGACCGACCCAGGGGACGCAGTATTTT. The chain employs TRBV7-2 and TRBJ2-3, with D maybe TRBD1 (6 bases). Germline CDR1 reads SGHTA; CDR2 reads FQGNSA. The CDR3 is 14 residues long. Between the trimmed V and J ends, which lost 5 bases and 9 bases, there was a span of 18 bases.

This sequence joins TRBV18 and TRBJ2-3, with D maybe TRBD2 (5 bases). With 3 bases removed from V and 2 bases from J, the gap between germline ends came to 15 bases. The CDR3 runs 16 residues. In germline, CDR1 is KGHSH, CDR2 LQKENI. CDR3 sequence reads: CASSPPGFGVTDTQYF. DNA of the CDR3: TGTGCCAGCTCACCGCCCGGCTTCGGGGTCACAGATACGCAGTATTTT.

This chain uses TRBV10-2 with TRBJ2-7; D is undetermined. V dropped 7 bases and J dropped 4 bases, with 14 bases sitting between them. CDR3 length: 13 residues. The germline V gene encodes CDR1 WSHSY and CDR2 SAAADI. CDR3 region: CASTEVGRYEQYF. CDR3 bases: TGCGCCAGCACCGAAGTTGGACGGTACGAGCAGTACTTC.

This clone was observed a few times. The rearrangement joins TRBV5-1 to TRBJ2-7; no clear D gene. The V end lost 1 base, the J end lost 5 bases, and 1 base lay between the germline ends. The CDR3 is 10 amino acids. Germline-derived CDR1 and CDR2 are SGHRS and YFSETQ. The CDR3 DNA reads TGCGCCAGCAGCTTGAACGAGCAGTACTTC. Translated: CASSLNEQYF.

The chain has TRBV25-1 and TRBJ1-2; D unclear. This CDR3 has 12 amino acids. Looked up from germline, CDR1 is MGHDK and CDR2 is SYGVNS. V lost 7 bases and J lost 6, with 12 bases in between. The CDR3 protein is CASKKAANGYTF. In nucleotides, the CDR3 is TGTGCCAGCAAAAAGGCAGCGAATGGCTACACCTTC.

The sample holds one count of this clone. The gene calls are TRBV5-1 and TRBJ1-1; TRBD1 is a possible D gene (6 bases). The CDR3 is 14 amino acids. Looked up from germline, CDR1 is SGHRS and CDR2 is YFSETQ. V dropped 4 bases and J dropped 0 bases, with 10 bases sitting between them. In DNA form, the CDR3 reads TGCGCCAGCAGCAAGGGGGATTTGAACACTGAAGCTTTCTTT. The encoded protein is CASSKGDLNTEAFF.

This chain connects TRBV18 to TRBJ2-5; no reliable D call. The germline V gene has CDR1 KGHSH and CDR2 LQKENI. The CDR3 loop spans 15 amino acids. Trimming pared 6 bases from V and 4 bases from J, leaving 18 bases between. Here the CDR3 reads CASSPPEEWGETQYF. CDR3 sequence (DNA): TGTGCCAGCTCTCCTCCCGAGGAGTGGGGAGAGACCCAGTACTTC.

The chain combines TRBV19 with TRBJ1-5, with 8 nucleotides matching TRBD1. With V trimmed by 5 bases and J by 4 bases, 10 bases remained unmatched. The germline V gene encodes CDR1 LNHDA and CDR2 SQIVND (reference sequence). The CDR3 is 16 residues long. Here the CDR3 reads CASSSPDRVENQPQHF. The CDR3 coding sequence is TGTGCCAGTAGTTCCCCGGACAGGGTCGAGAATCAGCCCCAGCATTTT.

This clone appeared a few times. The rearrangement uses TRBV29-1 and TRBJ1-1; tentative D call: TRBD1 (5 bases). This CDR3 is 11 amino acids long. Germline V CDR1 and CDR2: SQVTM, ANQGSEA. CDR3 residues: CVTSFGTEAFF. Written as DNA, the CDR3 is TGCGTGACTAGCTTCGGGACGGAAGCTTTCTTT.

The count of this clone is one. The chain uses TRBV7-9 and TRBJ1-5, with unresolved D. With 1 base removed from V and 3 bases from J, the gap between germline ends came to 7 bases. Germline values: CDR1 SEHNR, CDR2 FQNEAQ (reference sequence). This CDR3 has 14 residues. DNA of the CDR3: TGTGCCAGCAGCTTAGGTGCCCACAATCAGCCCCAGCATTTT. This encodes CASSLGAHNQPQHF.

This chain connects TRBV5-4 to TRBJ1-4, with TRBD1 matching over 9 bases. The CDR3 has 14 residues. Trimming took 3 bases from V and 8 from J; bases not matched to a gene: 5. Germline V gives CDR1 SGHNT, CDR2 YYREEE (reference sequence). CDR3 residues: CASSSDRGGEKLFF. CDR3 sequence (DNA): TGTGCCAGCAGCTCGGACAGGGGAGGGGAAAAACTGTTTTTT.

The gene calls are TRBV10-1 and TRBJ2-5, with D unclear. In germline, CDR1 is WNHNN, CDR2 SYGVQD (reference sequence). Trimming took 7 bases from V and 0 from J, leaving 15 bases between them. The CDR3 covers 15 residues. CDR3 nucleotide sequence: TGCGCCAGCATTGTCCCAGACCTGTACCAAGAGACCCAGTACTTC. Translation: CASIVPDLYQETQYF.

The chain carries TRBV7-2 and TRBJ2-3; the D gene is possibly TRBD1 (6 bases). The V and J ends lost 1 base and 0 bases respectively, with 8 bases between them. CDR1 and CDR2 from the germline V gene are SGHTA and FQGNSA. CDR3 size: 15 residues. The CDR3 spells CASSLGGQSTDTQYF. The DNA of the CDR3 is TGTGCCAGCAGCTTAGGTGGACAGAGCACAGATACGCAGTATTTT.

J is TRBJ2-2 and V is TRBV11-3; the D is unclear. The CDR3 is 14 residues long. Germline V gene lookup returns CDR1 SGHNT and CDR2 YENEEA. Trimming took 0 bases from V and 4 from J, leaving 6 bases between them. CDR3 in amino acids: CASSLDDGTGELFF. The CDR3 DNA is TGTGCCAGCAGCTTAGATGATGGCACCGGGGAGCTGTTTTTT.

V and J are TRBV18 and TRBJ2-2, with D unresolved. CDR1 KGHSH and CDR2 LQKENI come from the germline V gene. Trimming left V 2 bases short and J 1 base short, with 8 bases between. The CDR3 sequence is 15 residues long. DNA for the CDR3: TGTGCCAGCTCACCAACGGGCCTGAACACCGGGGAGCTGTTTTTT. Translating gives CASSPTGLNTGELFF.